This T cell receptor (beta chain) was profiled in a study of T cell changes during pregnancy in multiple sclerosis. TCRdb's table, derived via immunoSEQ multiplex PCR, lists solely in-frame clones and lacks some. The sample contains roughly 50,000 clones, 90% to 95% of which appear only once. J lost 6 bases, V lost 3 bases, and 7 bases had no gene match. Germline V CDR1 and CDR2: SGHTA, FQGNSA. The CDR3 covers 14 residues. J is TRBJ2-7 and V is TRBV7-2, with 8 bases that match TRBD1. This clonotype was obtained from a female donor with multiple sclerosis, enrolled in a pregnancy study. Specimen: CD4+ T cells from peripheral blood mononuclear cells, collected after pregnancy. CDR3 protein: CASSLTGVSGEQYF. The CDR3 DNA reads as TGTGCCAGCAGCTTGACAGGGGTATCCGGCGAGCAGTACTTC.